This T cell receptor (beta chain) was sequenced during a study of monozygotic twins with inflammatory bowel disease. TCRdb reprocessed the 5' RACE reads and stores each CDR3 protein as one record, lacking DNA. Recorded here are approximately 300,000 distinct CDR3 sequences; the top ten clones represent less than 6.5%. About this clonotype itself: What it binds is unknown.

Study-wide results and limits: IBD patients, compared with healthy twins, shared fewer clonotypes with others (especially with disease activity).

Material for sequencing was blood. This receptor was taken from a human donor with ulcerative colitis or Crohn's disease, or a healthy co-twin of an affected twin (not recorded which).

Here the CDR3 reads CASSGDFRAYEQYF. V usage is TRBV25-1 and J usage is TRBJ2-7; TCRdb proposes TRBD1, but this gene call is untestable without DNA. The length of the CDR3 is 14 residues. CDR1 is MGHDK and CDR2 is SYGVNS in the germline V gene.